Given below is one TCR beta chain in context. It has no known antigen specificity. The record has no base qualities; no much larger clone is one base away. These data come from a study of cytomegalovirus exposure and HLA in healthy donors (dated by TCRdb to about 2017). For the study in its entirety: According to an earlier analysis of 587 of the donors, about 179 million T cells yielded 90 million to 140 million unique TCR beta sequences and 250 to 350 Gb of sequence data. The number of donors typed differed by locus, with about 629-630 for A, B, C, DRB1 and DQB1, around 500 for DQA1, 600 to 610 for DPA1, and roughly 450 for DPB1. Across some 400 genotyped donors of the cohort, an average of about 240,000 unique TCR beta nucleotide sequences per donor were sequenced, and about a sixth of those sequences were non-productive. The later analysis used no new phenotypic data to find candidate immune exposures, relying instead on TCR beta sequences and their occurrence across donors. Both class I and class II loci were covered by HLA typing, at four-digit resolution. Several DR-DQ haplotypes were treated as single units for association and clustering because of strong linkage in the cohort. To predict cytomegalovirus infection status, the study combined high-throughput TCR immunosequencing, statistical association of individual TCRs with disease status, and machine learning. The study used immunosequencing to profile the T cell repertoires of 666 subjects and linked those repertoires to cytomegalovirus serostatus. All discovery cohort repertoires had been generated using a single sequencing platform. In a later analysis, previously published TCR beta repertoires from 500 to 750 donors were re-analyzed and high-resolution HLA genotyping was added so that TCR occurrence patterns could be studied. The study was designed to test whether signatures of past pathogen exposure could be identified by cataloging public T cell receptors. Of the approximately 400 genotyped donors, about 84% fell in the genetic ancestry cluster associated with self-reported Caucasian donors. Alongside the repertoire data, information on donor age, sex, ethnicity and CMV serostatus was compiled. In an earlier analysis of 587 of the donors, high-throughput TCR beta sequencing was used to judge whether each TCR beta V gene segment behaved as functional or pseudogenic. An early release that covered about 600 HLA-typed donors contained about 290 gigabases of sequencing data and 75 million to 100 million unique TCR sequences. Besides the first cohort of roughly 700 subjects, a separate validation cohort made up of 90 to 150 different subjects was used. Genome-wide SNP genotypes for about three fifths of the roughly 670 donors were used in a later genetic analysis, which treated that subset as a discovery cohort.

Looking up the germline V gene yields CDR1 MNHNS and CDR2 SASEGT. V and J lose 10 bases and 0 bases, and a span of 12 bases separates them. The cysteine opens and the phenylalanine closes a CDR3 of 13 amino acids. The entry retains the CDR3 DNA only, 39 bases that are in frame from base 1. Broader findings and caveats from the paper: While some public TCRs were present in many individuals, most TCR sequences turned up only very rarely across donors. A cluster of highly shared sequence variants was judged likely to be a technical artifact of the sequencing pipeline. Correlated functional status among segregating V segments might be attributable to linkage disequilibrium, but an unknown experimental factor could not be ruled out. HLA typing was unavailable for some donors at each locus, so association tests used only the typed subset. In a later analysis, 16,951 TCR beta sequences were associated with specific HLA alleles at a false discovery rate of 0.05. Because counts were too low, some 16 rarely observed V segments, including chromosome 9 orphons, were excluded from the earlier analysis of about 500 of the donors. In a later analysis, the rate of TCR association differed among HLA loci, with DRB1 alleles having the most associated TCRs and HLA-C alleles having the fewest. In a later genetic analysis, fewer N-insertions in productive TCRs were reported among donors in an Asian-associated ancestry cluster than the roughly 700-donor mean. In a later analysis, several top co-occurrence clusters were reported to appear linked to parvovirus B19, influenza, CMV and Epstein-Barr virus. The presence/absence analyses assumed that sequencing depth was roughly uniform across donors, and that assumption may not be true. Some IMGT-functional V segments, including TRBV6-2 and TRBV6-3, could not be told apart with the 87-base-pair reads, so those segments were excluded. In the study, some 160 TCR beta chains were listed as associated with cytomegalovirus. A few of the identified cytomegalovirus-associated TCR beta chains were confirmed in vitro to be specific for cytomegalovirus antigens. The authors suggested that the approach could potentially be extended to other disease states and immunological phenotypes. For the cohort, immune exposure information was limited to CMV serostatus. Strong co-occurrence of HLA alleles, especially DR and DQ, made assigning TCR associations to individual alleles difficult. A later analysis found that most CMV-associated TCR beta chains appeared HLA-restricted, with HLA associations seemingly driven largely by CMV exposure. A later analysis found that HLA-associated TCR beta chains were more clonally expanded and had lower generation probabilities than equally common non-associated chains. In an earlier analysis of some 540 of the donors, most TCR beta V segments appeared in productive rearrangements about 90% or about 30% of the time, broadly matching IMGT annotations. A further reported finding was that TCR beta sequences accurately predicted the HLA-A and HLA-B alleles for most subjects in the first cohort. The cohort was sequenced for TCR beta chains only, and without alpha or paired-chain data the features that could be detected were limited. A later genetic analysis associated a missense DCLRE1C variant with V-gene and J-gene trimming of TCR beta chains, and an independent cohort replicated the association. The classifier was reported to diagnose cytomegalovirus status with high specificity and sensitivity in both the original cohort and the validation cohort.

Preparation of the library involved the immunoSEQ multiplex PCR assay. For the multiplex PCR, a mixture combining 60 forward primers for TCR Vbeta segments and 13 reverse primers for TCR Jbeta segments was used. Amplification of the CDR3 region of rearranged TCR beta genes was performed with a multiplex PCR assay on genomic DNA. The Illumina HiSeq System was used to sequence the amplified TCR beta libraries as 87-base-pair reads. On the study's bioinformatics: A later analysis tallied approximately 87 million unique TCR beta chains across the 666 repertoires, and some 10 million of those chains were shared by two or more donors. Raw reads were error-corrected and collapsed into unique sequences with a nearest-neighbor algorithm that merged closely related sequences to remove PCR and sequencing errors. Alignment of CDR3 sequences to IMGT reference sequences was used to assign V, D and J gene segments. For a sequence to be retained, a match of at least six nucleotides was required to both a V gene segment and a J gene segment. A rearrangement counted as productive if the CDR3 had no stop codons and remained in frame with V and J, and every other rearrangement counted as non-productive. Following IMGT convention, CDR3 was defined as the stretch from the second conserved V-encoded cysteine up to the conserved J-encoded phenylalanine. Sequences without an unambiguous match to a single V gene segment were excluded from the earlier analysis of 500 to 700 of the donors. An earlier analysis of a few hundred of the donors classified V segments as functional when productive rearrangements were above 56.7% and as segregating when the standard deviation between donors was above 5%. To diagnose cytomegalovirus status from the catalog of TCR beta chain sequences, a statistical classification framework was built. V and J gene assignment, in a later analysis, came from comparing TCR nucleotide sequences with IMGT/GENE-DB human TR gene sequences. The TCRdist pipeline was used in a later analysis to assign CDR3 sequences and most-parsimonious VDJ recombination scenarios. In a later analysis, every TCR beta chain was defined by the combination of its CDR3 amino acid sequence and its V-gene family, and reads without a unique V-gene family were dropped. As a way to deal with suspected cross-contamination and a sequencing artifact, a later analysis dropped 450 to 600 nucleotide sequences that were highly shared and had low generation probability. In a later analysis, a clonal expansion index for each public chain was calculated from normalized within-repertoire ranks of inferred template counts. Generation probabilities in a later analysis came from a VDJ recombination model fitted to out-of-frame rearrangements, and those results were checked against IGoR. In a later analysis, hypergeometric tests were used to score TCR-TCR, TCR-HLA and TCR-CMV co-occurrence, with a repertoire-size bias correction applied to TCR pairs. A later analysis estimated false discovery rates by permuting HLA or CMV assignments 20 times. In a later analysis, co-occurring TCRs were grouped using DBSCAN, with TCRdist sequence similarity added in when clustering inside HLA-allele-positive subsets. For co-occurrence clustering, repertoires with fewer than 30,000 or more than 120,000 public chains were excluded, along with five repertoires with anomalous nucleotide sharing. TCRdb mirrors the immuneACCESS table, restricted to in-frame sequences. Some clones are absent from its copies; in checked studies, under half trace to an unresolved V gene, and the reason for the others is unknown. V, J and clone size reflect that table, while D and trimming were determined from the DNA. The sample includes 100,000 to 150,000 clones, with roughly a sixth observed a single time. The ten largest clones represent approximately 2.6% of the sample.

In total, fewer than 750 healthy bone marrow donors made up the cohort. At the time of sampling, all cohort members were nominally healthy, though unrecorded immune exposures were likely present. The donor tested CMV seropositive and was one of the 289 seropositive cohort members. A peripheral blood sample was collected from each donor, and TCR beta sequencing was performed on peripheral blood mononuclear cells. The Qiagen DNeasy Blood Extraction Kit was used to extract genomic DNA from the blood cell samples. The material sequenced was PBMCs. Recombination joined TRBV6-1 with TRBJ1-2; the D gene is perhaps TRBD1, on 5 matching bases. The clonotype originates from a female donor in good health and CMV-seropositive. The nucleotide sequence is given as TGTGCCAACCGACAGATAACTAACTATGGCTACACCTTC. Translated, it gives CANRQITNYGYTF.